This T cell receptor beta chain was sequenced during a study of radiotherapy plus CTLA-4 blockade in lung cancer. Study as a whole: Objective responses were observed in around 17% of patients, and disease control was achieved by 30% to 35%. Points from the study as a whole: Interferon-beta and early blood T cell clone dynamics reportedly predicted response best. Radiotherapy was combined with ipilimumab, and tumor-derived TCR clones then expanded in blood.

Generated by immunoSEQ multiplex PCR, the TCRdb table keeps only in-frame clones and is missing some. The table includes around 110,000 clones, more than 80% detected once. It was focal radiation plus CTLA-4 blockade with ipilimumab that patients with chemo-refractory metastatic non-small-cell lung cancer received. Trimming cost V 6 bases and J 5 bases; bases outside gene matches: 2. CDR1 and CDR2 (germline): SGHRS, YFSETQ. This CDR3 contains 12 residues. With regard to this clone: Its antigen remains unidentified.

The rearrangement joins TRBV5-1 to TRBJ2-1; 7 nucleotides match TRBD1. The sample here was peripheral blood, taken from a patient treated with radiotherapy plus ipilimumab. This sequence was found in a human donor with non-small cell lung cancer that progressed on radiotherapy plus ipilimumab. The CDR3 nucleotides read TGCGCCAGCAACAGGGGAGACAATGAGCAGTTCTTC. Amino acids: CASNRGDNEQFF.